The present entry profiles one T cell receptor (beta chain) with its context. Its antigen is unidentified. V lost 0 bases to trimming and J lost 5 bases, with 6 bases between them. The CDR3 loop spans 13 amino acids. The germline V gene has CDR1 SGHRS and CDR2 YFSETQ. The library attached unique molecular identifiers to individual cDNA molecules. Original methodology: Sample-level TCR yields exhibited a median of approximately 88,000, with a range of 23,224 to 690,600. Each CDR3 protein gets one entry after TCRdb re-called the RACE reads with MiXCR. It is TCRdb's table, rather than the study itself, that gives the V and J calls and clone size. This table has about 50,000 distinct CDR3 sequences, 3.5% to 4.5% appearing once. These data originate in a study of human T cells and chemical hapten exposure. The sample's time point: healthy volunteer bleed at 2 weeks. RNA extraction used unfractionated whole blood as the source of total RNA.

General observations from the study: With DPC sensitization, TCRs exceeding 1 in 1000 frequency showed no change.

The sample consisted of whole blood. The receptor's source is a female donor in good health. Some clones in this sample may be carry-over from other donors' samples. The J gene is TRBJ2-1, the V gene TRBV5-1; a weak D match, TRBD1 (5 bases). The CDR3 DNA sequence: TGCGCCAGCAGCTTGGGACAGCACAATGAGCAGTTCTTC. Protein product: CASSLGQHNEQFF.